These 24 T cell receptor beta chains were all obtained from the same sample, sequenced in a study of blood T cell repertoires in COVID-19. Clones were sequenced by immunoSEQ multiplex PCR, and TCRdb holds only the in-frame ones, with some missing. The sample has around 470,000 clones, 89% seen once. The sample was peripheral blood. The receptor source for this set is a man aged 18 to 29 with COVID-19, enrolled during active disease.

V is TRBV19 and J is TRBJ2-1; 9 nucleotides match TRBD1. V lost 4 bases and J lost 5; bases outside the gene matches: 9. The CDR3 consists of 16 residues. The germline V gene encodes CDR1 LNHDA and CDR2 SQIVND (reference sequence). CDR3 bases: TGTGCCAGTAGTACGACCACGGGACAGGGCCACAATGAGCAGTTCTTC. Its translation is CASSTTTGQGHNEQFF.

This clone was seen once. The CDR3 DNA is TGTGCCACCGCTGAGCCCGGGGAGCTGTTTTTT. As protein: CATAEPGELFF. The genes are TRBV2 and TRBJ2-2, with D hard to call. The germline V and J ends were trimmed by 10 bases and 6 bases, with 9 bases remaining between them. Germline V CDR1 and CDR2: SNHLY, FYNNEI. The CDR3 has 11 residues.

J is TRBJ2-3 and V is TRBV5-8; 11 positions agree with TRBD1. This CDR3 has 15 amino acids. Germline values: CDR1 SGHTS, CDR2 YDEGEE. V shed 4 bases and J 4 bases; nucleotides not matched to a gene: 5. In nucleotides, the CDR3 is TGTGCCAGCAGCGCCCAGGGACAGGGGGCAGATACGCAGTATTTT. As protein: CASSAQGQGADTQYF.

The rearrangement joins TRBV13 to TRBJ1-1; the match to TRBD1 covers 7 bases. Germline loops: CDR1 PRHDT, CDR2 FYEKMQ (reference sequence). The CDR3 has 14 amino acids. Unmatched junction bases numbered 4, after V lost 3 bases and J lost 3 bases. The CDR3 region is CASSFGQDDTEAFF. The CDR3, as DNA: TGTGCCAGCAGCTTCGGACAGGATGACACTGAAGCTTTCTTT.

The CDR3 DNA reads TGTGCCAGCAGTGGCGGGACTTCCGCCTACGAGCAGTACTTC. Protein sequence: CASSGGTSAYEQYF. The genes are TRBV2 and TRBJ2-7, with a possible D match to TRBD2 (6 bases). CDR1 and CDR2 from the germline V gene are SNHLY and FYNNEI. The CDR3 consists of 14 residues. The V end lost 4 bases, the J end lost 2 bases, and 12 bases lay between the germline ends.

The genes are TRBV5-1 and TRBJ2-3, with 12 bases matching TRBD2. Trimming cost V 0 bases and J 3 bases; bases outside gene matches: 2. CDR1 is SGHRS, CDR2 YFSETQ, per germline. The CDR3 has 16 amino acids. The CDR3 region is CASSLEGLAGTDTQYF. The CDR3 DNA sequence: TGCGCCAGCAGCTTGGAAGGACTAGCGGGGACAGATACGCAGTATTTT.

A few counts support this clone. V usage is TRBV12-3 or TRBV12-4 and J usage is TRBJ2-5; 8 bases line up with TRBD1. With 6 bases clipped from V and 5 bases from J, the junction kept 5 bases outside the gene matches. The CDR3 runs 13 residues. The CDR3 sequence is CASRTTGDETQYF. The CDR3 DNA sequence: TGTGCCAGCAGAACGACAGGGGACGAGACCCAGTACTTC.

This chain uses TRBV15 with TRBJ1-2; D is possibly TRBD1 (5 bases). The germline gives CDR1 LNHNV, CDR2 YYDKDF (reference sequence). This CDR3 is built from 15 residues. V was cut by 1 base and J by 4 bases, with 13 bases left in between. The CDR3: CATSRGSQGGYGYTF. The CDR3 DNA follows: TGTGCCACCAGCAGAGGAAGTCAGGGTGGCTATGGCTACACCTTC. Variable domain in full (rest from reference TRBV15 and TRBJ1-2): DAMVIQNPRYQVTQFGKPVTLSCSQTLNHNVMYWYQQKSSQAPKLLFHYYDKDFNNEADTPDNFQSRRPNTSFCFLDIRSPGLGDTAMYLCATSRGSQGGYGYTFGSGTRLTVV.

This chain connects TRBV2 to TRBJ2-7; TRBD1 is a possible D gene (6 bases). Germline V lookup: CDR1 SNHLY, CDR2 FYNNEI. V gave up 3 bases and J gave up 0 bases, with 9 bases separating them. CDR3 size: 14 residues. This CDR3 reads CASSDSGVSYEQYF. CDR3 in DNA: TGTGCCAGCAGTGACTCAGGGGTCTCCTACGAGCAGTACTTC.

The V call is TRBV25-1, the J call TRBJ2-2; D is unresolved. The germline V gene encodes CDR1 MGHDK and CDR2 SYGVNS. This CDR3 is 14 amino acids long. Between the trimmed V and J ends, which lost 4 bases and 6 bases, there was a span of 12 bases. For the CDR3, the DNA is TGTGCCAGCAGTGCGGCCCCACAGTCCGGGGAGCTGTTTTTT. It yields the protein CASSAAPQSGELFF.

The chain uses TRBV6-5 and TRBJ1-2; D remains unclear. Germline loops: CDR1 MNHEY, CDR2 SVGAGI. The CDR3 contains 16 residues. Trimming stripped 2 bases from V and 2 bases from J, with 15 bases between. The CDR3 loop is CASSYHGRLGNYGYTF. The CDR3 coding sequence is TGTGCCAGCAGTTACCACGGCAGACTCGGGAACTATGGCTACACCTTC.

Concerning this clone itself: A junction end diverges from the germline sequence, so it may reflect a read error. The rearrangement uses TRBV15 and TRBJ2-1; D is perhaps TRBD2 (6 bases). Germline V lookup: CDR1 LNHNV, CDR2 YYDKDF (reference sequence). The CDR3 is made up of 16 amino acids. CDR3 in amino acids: CATSRDWTAEYNEQFF. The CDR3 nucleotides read TGCGCCACCAGCAGGGACTGGACGGCGGAGTACAATGAGCAGTTCTTC. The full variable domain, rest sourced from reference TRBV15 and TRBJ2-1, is DAMVIQNPRYQVTQFGKPVTLSCSQTLNHNVMYWYQQKSSQAPKLLFHYYDKDFNNEADTPDNFQSRRPNTSFCFLDIRSPGLGDTAMYLCATSRDWTAEYNEQFFGPGTRLTVL.

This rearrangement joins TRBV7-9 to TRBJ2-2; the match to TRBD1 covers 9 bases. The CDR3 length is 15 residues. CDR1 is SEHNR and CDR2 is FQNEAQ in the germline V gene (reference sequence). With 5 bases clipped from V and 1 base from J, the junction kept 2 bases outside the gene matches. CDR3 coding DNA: TGTGCCAGCAGCCTGACAGGGGGGAACACCGGGGAGCTGTTTTTT. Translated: CASSLTGGNTGELFF.

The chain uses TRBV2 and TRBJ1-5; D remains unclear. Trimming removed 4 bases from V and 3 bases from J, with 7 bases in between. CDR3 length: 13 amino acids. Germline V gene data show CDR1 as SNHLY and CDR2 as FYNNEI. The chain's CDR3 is CASSGGNNQPQHF. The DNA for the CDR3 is TGTGCCAGCAGTGGAGGGAACAATCAGCCCCAGCATTTT.

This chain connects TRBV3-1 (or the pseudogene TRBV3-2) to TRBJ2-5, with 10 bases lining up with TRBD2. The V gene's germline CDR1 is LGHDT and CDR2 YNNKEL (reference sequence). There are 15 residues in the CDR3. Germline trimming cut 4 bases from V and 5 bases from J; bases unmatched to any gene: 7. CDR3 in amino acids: CASSPRAGGEETQYF. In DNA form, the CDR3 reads TGTGCCAGCAGCCCCCGAGCGGGAGGGGAGGAGACCCAGTACTTC.

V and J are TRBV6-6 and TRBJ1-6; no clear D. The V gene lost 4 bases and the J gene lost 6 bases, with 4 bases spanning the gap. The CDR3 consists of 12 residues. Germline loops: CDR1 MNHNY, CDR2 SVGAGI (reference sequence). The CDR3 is CASSFINSPLHF. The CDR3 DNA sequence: TGTGCCAGCAGTTTCATTAATTCACCCCTCCACTTT.

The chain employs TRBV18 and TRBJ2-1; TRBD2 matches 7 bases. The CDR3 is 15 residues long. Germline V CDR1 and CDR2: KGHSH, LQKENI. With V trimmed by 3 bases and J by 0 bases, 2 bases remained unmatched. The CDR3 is CASSPGGSSYNEQFF. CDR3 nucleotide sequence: TGTGCCAGCTCACCCGGGGGGAGCTCCTACAATGAGCAGTTCTTC.

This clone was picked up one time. The CDR3 spells CASSPRQGTYNEQFF. CDR3 nucleotide sequence: TGTGCCAGCAGCCCTCGACAGGGCACCTACAATGAGCAGTTCTTC. V is TRBV3-1 (or the pseudogene TRBV3-2) and J is TRBJ2-1, with 7 nucleotides matching TRBD1. This CDR3 comprises 15 residues. Germline values: CDR1 LGHDT, CDR2 YNNKEL (reference sequence). The J segment lost 2 bases and the V segment lost 4 bases, leaving 5 bases of the junction unmatched.

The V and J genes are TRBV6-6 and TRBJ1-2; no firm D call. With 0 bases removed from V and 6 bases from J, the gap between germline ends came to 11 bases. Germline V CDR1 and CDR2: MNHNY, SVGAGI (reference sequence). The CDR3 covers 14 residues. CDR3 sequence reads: CASSYSQAADGYTF. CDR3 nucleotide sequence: TGTGCCAGCAGTTACTCCCAGGCAGCAGATGGCTACACCTTC.

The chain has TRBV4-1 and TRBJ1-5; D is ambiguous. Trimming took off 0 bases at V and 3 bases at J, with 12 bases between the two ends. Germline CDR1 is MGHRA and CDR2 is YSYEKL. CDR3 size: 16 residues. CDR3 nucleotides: TGCGCCAGCAGCCAAGATCTTTCACTTTTCAATCAGCCCCAGCATTTT. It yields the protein CASSQDLSLFNQPQHF.

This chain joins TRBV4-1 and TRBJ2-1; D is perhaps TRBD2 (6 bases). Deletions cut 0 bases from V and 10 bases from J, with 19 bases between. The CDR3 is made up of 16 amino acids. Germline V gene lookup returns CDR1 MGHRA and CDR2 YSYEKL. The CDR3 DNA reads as TGCGCCAGCAGCCAAGATTTAGGGTTCCGGGCGGGGGAGCAGTTCTTC. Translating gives CASSQDLGFRAGEQFF.

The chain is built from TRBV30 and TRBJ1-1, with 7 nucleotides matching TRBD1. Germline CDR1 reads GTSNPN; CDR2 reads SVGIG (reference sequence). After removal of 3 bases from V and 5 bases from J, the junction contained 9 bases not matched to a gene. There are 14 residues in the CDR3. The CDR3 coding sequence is TGTGCCTGGAGCGTTAACAGGGGCGGGACTGAAGCTTTCTTT. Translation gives CAWSVNRGGTEAFF.

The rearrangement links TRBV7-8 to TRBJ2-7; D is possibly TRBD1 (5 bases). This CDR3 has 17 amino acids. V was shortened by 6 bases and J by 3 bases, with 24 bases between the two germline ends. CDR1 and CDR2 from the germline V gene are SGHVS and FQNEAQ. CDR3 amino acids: CASSPYPGGVGVYEQYF. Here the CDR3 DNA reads TGTGCCAGCAGTCCCTACCCGGGCGGTGTAGGGGTCTACGAGCAGTACTTC.

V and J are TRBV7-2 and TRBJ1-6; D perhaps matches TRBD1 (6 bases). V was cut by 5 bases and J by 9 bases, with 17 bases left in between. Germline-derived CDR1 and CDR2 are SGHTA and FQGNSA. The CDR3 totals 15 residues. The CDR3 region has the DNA TGTGCCAGCAGCCCGCTGGGCAGGGGCGGTTCACCCCTCCACTTT. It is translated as CASSPLGRGGSPLHF.